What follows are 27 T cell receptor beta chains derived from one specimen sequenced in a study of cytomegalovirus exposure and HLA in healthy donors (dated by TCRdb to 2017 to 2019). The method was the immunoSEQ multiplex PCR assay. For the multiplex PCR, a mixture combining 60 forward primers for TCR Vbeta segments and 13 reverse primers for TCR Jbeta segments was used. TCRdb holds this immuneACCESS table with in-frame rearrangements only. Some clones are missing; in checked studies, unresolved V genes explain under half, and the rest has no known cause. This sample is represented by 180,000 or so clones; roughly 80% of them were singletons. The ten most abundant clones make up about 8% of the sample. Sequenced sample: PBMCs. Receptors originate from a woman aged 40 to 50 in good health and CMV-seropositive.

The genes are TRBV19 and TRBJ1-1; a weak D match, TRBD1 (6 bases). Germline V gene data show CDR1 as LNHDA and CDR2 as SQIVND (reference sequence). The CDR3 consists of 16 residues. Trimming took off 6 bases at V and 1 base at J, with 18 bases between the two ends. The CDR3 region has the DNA TGTGCCAGTAGCGTTGCCTCAGGGGTCACGAACACTGAAGCTTTCTTT. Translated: CASSVASGVTNTEAFF.

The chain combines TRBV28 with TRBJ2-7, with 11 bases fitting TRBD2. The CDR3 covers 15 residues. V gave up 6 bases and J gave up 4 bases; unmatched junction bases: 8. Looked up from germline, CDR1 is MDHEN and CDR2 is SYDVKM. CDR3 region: CASRRRLAGLYEQYF. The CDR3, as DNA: TGTGCCAGCAGACGCAGACTAGCGGGACTGTACGAGCAGTACTTC.

CDR3 amino acids: CASSDPSSYNEQFF. As DNA, the CDR3 is TGTGCCAGCAGTGACCCGAGCTCCTACAATGAGCAGTTCTTC. The chain uses TRBV6-1 and TRBJ2-1; D call uncertain. Germline assignment: CDR1 MNHNS and CDR2 SASEGT. The CDR3 is 14 residues long. V lost 3 bases and J 0 bases, leaving 6 bases between the germline ends.

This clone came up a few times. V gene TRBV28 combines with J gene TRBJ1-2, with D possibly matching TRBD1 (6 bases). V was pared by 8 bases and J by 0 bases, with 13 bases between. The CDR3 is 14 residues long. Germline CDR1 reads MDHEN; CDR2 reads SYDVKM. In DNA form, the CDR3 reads TGTGCCAGCCGAATACAGGGAGCTAACTATGGCTACACCTTC. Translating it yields CASRIQGANYGYTF.

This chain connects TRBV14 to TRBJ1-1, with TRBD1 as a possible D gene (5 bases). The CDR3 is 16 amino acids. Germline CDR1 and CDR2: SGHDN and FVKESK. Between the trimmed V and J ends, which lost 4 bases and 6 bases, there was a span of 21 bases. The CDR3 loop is CASSRQTLRLGAEAFF. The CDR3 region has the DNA TGTGCCAGCAGCCGACAGACATTGCGACTAGGGGCTGAAGCTTTCTTT. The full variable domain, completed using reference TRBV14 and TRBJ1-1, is EAGVTQFPSHSVIEKGQTVTLRCDPISGHDNLYWYRRVMGKEIKFLLHFVKESKQDESGMPNNRFLAERTGGTYSTLKVQPAELEDSGVYFCASSRQTLRLGAEAFFGQGTRLTVV.

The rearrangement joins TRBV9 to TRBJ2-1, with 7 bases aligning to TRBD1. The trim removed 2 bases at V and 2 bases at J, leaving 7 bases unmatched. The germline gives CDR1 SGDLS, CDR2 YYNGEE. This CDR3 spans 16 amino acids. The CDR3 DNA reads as TGTGCCAGCAGCGTCCCCCGGGACAGTCCCTACAATGAGCAGTTCTTC. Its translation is CASSVPRDSPYNEQFF. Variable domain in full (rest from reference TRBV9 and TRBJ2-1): DSGVTQTPKHLITATGQRVTLRCSPRSGDLSVYWYQQSLDQGLQFLIQYYNGEERAKGNILERFSAQQFPDLHSELNLSSLELGDSALYFCASSVPRDSPYNEQFFGPGTRLTVL.

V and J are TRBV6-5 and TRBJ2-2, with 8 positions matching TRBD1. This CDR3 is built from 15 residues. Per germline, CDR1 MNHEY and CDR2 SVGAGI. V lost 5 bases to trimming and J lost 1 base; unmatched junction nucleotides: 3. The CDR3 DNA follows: TGTGCCAGCAGTCACGGACAGGGGAACACCGGGGAGCTGTTTTTT. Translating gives CASSHGQGNTGELFF.

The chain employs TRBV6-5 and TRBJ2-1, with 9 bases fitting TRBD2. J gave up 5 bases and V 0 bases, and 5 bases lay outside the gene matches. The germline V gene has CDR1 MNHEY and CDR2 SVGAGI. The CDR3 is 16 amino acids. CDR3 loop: CASSYSRTSANNEQFF. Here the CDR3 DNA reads TGTGCCAGCAGTTACTCCCGGACTAGCGCAAACAATGAGCAGTTCTTC.

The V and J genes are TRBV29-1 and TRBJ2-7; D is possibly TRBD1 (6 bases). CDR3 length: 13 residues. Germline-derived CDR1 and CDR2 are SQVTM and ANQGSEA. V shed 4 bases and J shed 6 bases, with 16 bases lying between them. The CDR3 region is CSVAVGADREQYF. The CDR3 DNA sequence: TGCAGCGTTGCGGTGGGGGCAGATCGCGAGCAGTACTTC.

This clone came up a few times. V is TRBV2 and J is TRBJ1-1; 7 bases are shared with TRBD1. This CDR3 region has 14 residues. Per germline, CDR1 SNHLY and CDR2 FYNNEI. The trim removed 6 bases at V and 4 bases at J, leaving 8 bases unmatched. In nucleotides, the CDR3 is TGTGCCAGCAGGGTACAACAGGGGATCACTGAAGCTTTCTTT. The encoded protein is CASRVQQGITEAFF.

For the CDR3, the DNA is TGCGCCAGCAGCTTGACTAGCGTCTCGGCCGAGCAGTACTTC. Residues: CASSLTSVSAEQYF. The chain carries TRBV5-1 and TRBJ2-5, with 7 bases fitting TRBD2. The end of the DNA aligns better with TRBJ2-7, so the J call may be wrong. The CDR3 extends over 14 amino acids. Germline V gene sequence: CDR1 SGHRS, CDR2 YFSETQ.

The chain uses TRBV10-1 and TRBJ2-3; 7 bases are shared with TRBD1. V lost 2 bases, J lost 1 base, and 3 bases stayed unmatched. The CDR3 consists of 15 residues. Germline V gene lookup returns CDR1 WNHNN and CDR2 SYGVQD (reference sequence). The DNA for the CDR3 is TGCGCCAGCAGTGAGGAGGGACAGCGCACAGATACGCAGTATTTT. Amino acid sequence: CASSEEGQRTDTQYF.

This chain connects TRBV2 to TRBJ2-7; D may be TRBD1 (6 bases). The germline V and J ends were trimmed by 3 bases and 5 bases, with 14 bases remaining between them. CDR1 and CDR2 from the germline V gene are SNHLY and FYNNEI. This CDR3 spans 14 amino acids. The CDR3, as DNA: TGTGCCAGCAGTGATACAGGGAAAGTCAACGAGCAGTACTTC. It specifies CASSDTGKVNEQYF.

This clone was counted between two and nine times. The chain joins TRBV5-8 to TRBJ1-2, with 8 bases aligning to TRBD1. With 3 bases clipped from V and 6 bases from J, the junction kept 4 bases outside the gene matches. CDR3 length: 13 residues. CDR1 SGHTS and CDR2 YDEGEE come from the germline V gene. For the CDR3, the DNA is TGTGCCAGCAGCTCGGACAGGGTCCATGGCTACACCTTC. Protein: CASSSDRVHGYTF.

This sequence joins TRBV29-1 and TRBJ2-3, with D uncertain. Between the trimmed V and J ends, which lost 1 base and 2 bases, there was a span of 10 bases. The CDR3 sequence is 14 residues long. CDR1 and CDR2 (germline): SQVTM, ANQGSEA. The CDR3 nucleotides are TGCAGCGTTGAAGGTGGCGAGGCCACAGATACGCAGTATTTT. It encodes CSVEGGEATDTQYF.

CDR3 coding DNA: TGCGCCAGCAGCCATGCCTATCTCTCCGAGCAGTACTTC. It codes for CASSHAYLSEQYF. The rearrangement links TRBV4-1 to TRBJ2-7; D uncertain. The CDR3 has 13 amino acids. Germline values: CDR1 MGHRA, CDR2 YSYEKL. V gave up 3 bases and J gave up 6 bases, with 12 bases separating them.

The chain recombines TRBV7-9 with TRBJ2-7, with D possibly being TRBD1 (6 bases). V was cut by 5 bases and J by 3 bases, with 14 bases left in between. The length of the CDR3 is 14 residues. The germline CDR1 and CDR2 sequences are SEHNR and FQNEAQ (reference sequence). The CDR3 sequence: CASSRMTGLYEQYF. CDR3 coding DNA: TGTGCCAGCAGCCGCATGACAGGCCTCTACGAGCAGTACTTC.

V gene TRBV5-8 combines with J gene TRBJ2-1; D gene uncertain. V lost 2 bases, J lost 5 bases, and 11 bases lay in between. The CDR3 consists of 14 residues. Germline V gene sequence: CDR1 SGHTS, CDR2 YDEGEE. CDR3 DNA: TGTGCCAGCAGCTTTGTTACTTTCGACAATGAGCAGTTCTTC. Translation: CASSFVTFDNEQFF.

CDR3 loop: CASSRDRQEYEQYF. The DNA for the CDR3 is TGTGCCAGCAGCCGGGACAGGCAAGAATACGAGCAGTACTTC. The rearrangement uses TRBV7-2 and TRBJ2-7, with 8 bases that match TRBD1. Germline V CDR1 and CDR2: SGHTA, FQGNSA. This CDR3 is built from 14 residues. The V segment lost 5 bases and the J segment 4 bases; nucleotides outside the gene matches: 7.

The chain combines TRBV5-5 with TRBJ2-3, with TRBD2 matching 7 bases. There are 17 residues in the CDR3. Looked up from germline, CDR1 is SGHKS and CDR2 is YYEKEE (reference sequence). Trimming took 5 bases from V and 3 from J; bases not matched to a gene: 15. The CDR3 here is CASSVFGGSSGTDTQYF. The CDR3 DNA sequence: TGTGCCAGCAGTGTATTTGGAGGCTCTAGCGGAACAGATACGCAGTATTTT.

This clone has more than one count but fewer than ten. The CDR3 nucleotides read TGCGCCAGCATCGAGCGGGAATACACCGGGGAGCTGTTTTTT. This encodes CASIEREYTGELFF. V gene TRBV5-1 combines with J gene TRBJ2-2; 7 positions agree with TRBD2. Germline CDR1 SGHRS, CDR2 YFSETQ. This CDR3 comprises 14 residues. The J segment lost 3 bases and the V segment lost 6 bases, leaving 5 bases of the junction unmatched.

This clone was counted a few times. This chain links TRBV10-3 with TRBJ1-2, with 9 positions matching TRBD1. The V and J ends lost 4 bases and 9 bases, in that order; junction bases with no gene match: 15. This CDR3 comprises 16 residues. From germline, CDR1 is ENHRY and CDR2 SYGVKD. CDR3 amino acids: CAISAGQGTRLRSYTF. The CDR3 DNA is TGTGCCATCAGTGCGGGACAGGGAACTCGTCTACGTAGCTACACCTTC.

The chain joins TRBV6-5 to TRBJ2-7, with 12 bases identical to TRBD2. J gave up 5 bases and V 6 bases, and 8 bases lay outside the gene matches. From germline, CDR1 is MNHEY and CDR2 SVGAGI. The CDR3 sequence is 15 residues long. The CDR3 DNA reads TGTGCCAGCAGGCCGAGCCGACTAGCGGGAGACGAGCAGTACTTC. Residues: CASRPSRLAGDEQYF.

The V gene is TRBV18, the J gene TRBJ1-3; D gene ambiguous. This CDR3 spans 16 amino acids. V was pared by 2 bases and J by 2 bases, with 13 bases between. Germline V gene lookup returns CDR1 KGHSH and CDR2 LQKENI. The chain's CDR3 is CASSPELTAAGNTIYF. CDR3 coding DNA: TGTGCCAGCTCACCAGAGCTCACAGCGGCTGGAAACACCATATATTTT.

CDR3 coding DNA: TGTGCCATCAGTTCGGGACAGGGGGCAACAGATACGCAGTATTTT. This gives the protein CAISSGQGATDTQYF. The rearrangement joins TRBV10-3 to TRBJ2-3, with 12 bases matching TRBD1. The V segment lost 5 bases and the J segment 3 bases; nucleotides outside the gene matches: 3. Germline-derived CDR1 and CDR2 are ENHRY and SYGVKD. The CDR3 totals 15 residues.

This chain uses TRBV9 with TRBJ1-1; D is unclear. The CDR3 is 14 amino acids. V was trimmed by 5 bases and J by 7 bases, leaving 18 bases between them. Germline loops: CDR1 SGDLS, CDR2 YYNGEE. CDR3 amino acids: CASSPGIGTGEAFF. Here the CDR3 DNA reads TGTGCCAGCAGTCCCGGTATCGGAACGGGTGAAGCTTTCTTT.

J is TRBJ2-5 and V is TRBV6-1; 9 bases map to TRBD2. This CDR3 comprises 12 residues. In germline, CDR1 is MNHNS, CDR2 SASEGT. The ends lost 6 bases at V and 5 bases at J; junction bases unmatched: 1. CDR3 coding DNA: TGTGCCAGCAGGCGGGAGGGGGAGACCCAGTACTTC. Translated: CASRREGETQYF.